The T cell receptor (beta chain) described here comes from a study of blood T cell repertoires in COVID-19. As for the study in general: Sources were T cells, B-cell-depleted T cells, or PBMCs; the material itself was cDNA or gDNA.

Per the study methods: Amplified reference gene primers provided the basis for estimating nucleated cell counts. Clones were sequenced by immunoSEQ multiplex PCR, and TCRdb holds only the in-frame ones, with some missing. The V and J calls and clone size come from that table; D and trimming were worked out from the DNA. Seen here are around 70,000 clones, around 93% observed once, and the top ten hold less than 9.5%. Sequencing input: peripheral blood. The TCR comes from a human donor in a cohort sampled during active COVID-19.

The CDR3 DNA reads TGTGCCAGCAAAGTTGCCGGGACAGGCTCCTCTGGGGCCAACGTCCTGACTTTC. This encodes CASKVAGTGSSGANVLTF. The gene calls are TRBV28 and TRBJ2-6; TRBD1 agrees at 8 bases. The CDR3 is made up of 18 amino acids. Germline CDR1 is MDHEN and CDR2 is SYDVKM. The V gene end was trimmed by 7 bases and the J gene end by 0 bases; junction bases not matched to a gene: 11.